This record concerns one T cell receptor (beta chain) sequence. This clonotype was picked up a small number of times. The specificity of this receptor is unknown. No much larger clone exists at a distance of one base, and base qualities are not known. This sample was included in a study of CD8 T cells in ankylosing spondylitis (dated 2017 in TCRdb). Turning to the overall study: To find TCR variants linked to disease, the study profiled T cell receptor beta repertoires in ankylosing spondylitis patients and healthy donors. The whole study cohort included some 100 healthy donors and roughly 24 ankylosing spondylitis patients. Peripheral blood samples were taken, and synovial fluid was additionally collected from ankylosing spondylitis patients. On the study overall, not on this receptor specifically: Some motif variants were previously reported in synovial fluid and blood of reactive arthritis patients, suggesting common disease-initiation mechanisms. A TCR beta motif made up of roughly eight highly homologous amino acid variants appeared to be characteristic of blood from ankylosing spondylitis patients. The disease-linked clones had a CD8+ phenotype and were found at relatively low frequencies in peripheral blood. According to the report, matched synovial fluid samples from ankylosing spondylitis patients were significantly enriched for the disease-linked clones.

The sequencer listed for this sample is Illumina HiSeq 2500. Quantitative 5'-RACE with molecular barcodes was the method used to prepare the TCR beta libraries. As for how the authors treated the data: A new computational method based on a probabilistic model of VDJ rearrangement was used to identify disease-linked TCR variants. TCRdb itself trimmed the public reads at Q25 with fastp, ran MiXCR and retained productive beta chains. Rows are unified per CDR3 protein, each entry keeping the most common DNA and genes. The V and J calls here are based on TCRdb, not the publication. Counted in this sample were about 210,000 distinct CDR3 sequences; approximately 7.6% of them appeared once. Of the sample, about 5% falls within the top ten clones. Per the germline V gene (reference sequence), LNHDA is the CDR1 and SQIVND is the CDR2. V is cut by 7 bases and J by 2 bases, and the space between the germline ends is 14 bases. Reading from cysteine to phenylalanine, the CDR3 counts 14 amino acids. The retained sequence is limited to the CDR3, 42 bases, with the frame set at the first base.

The receptor was isolated from a female donor with ankylosing spondylitis or in good health (not recorded which). The chain uses TRBV19 and TRBJ1-2, with the D gene not confidently named. Sequencing input: blood, either unsorted or a sorted T cell fraction (not recorded which). The CDR3: CASTLGAGNYGYTF. The nucleotides read TGTGCCAGTACCCTGGGCGCGGGGAACTATGGCTACACCTTC.